What follows is one T cell receptor beta chain and its context. Its matching antigen is unknown. Germline V gene lookup returns CDR1 SGHRS and CDR2 YFSETQ. Trimming took 4 bases from V and 3 from J; bases not matched to a gene: 14. This CDR3 contains 17 residues. Naive CD8 cells lacked CD45RO, underwent positive selection for CCR7 and left out terminally differentiated effector memory CD45RA+ cells. Per the original methods: ImmunoSEQ output lacked quality scores and full-length reads, limiting matched filtering. Clones were sequenced by immunoSEQ multiplex PCR, and TCRdb holds only the in-frame ones, with some missing. From that table come the V and J calls and clone size; the DNA was used to work out D and trimming. The sample yields around 2,000,000 clones, about 93% seen once. The sample comes from a study of shared clonotypes between healthy human individuals. Study-level information: Three plates each covered CD4 naive and memory; CD8 naive two, CD8 memory one.

Study conclusions and caveats: Non-shared clonotypes displayed generation probabilities falling below those of clonotypes present in all four donors.

The receptor's source is a man younger than 30 in good health. Some clones in this sample may be carry-over from other donors' samples. Specimen: naive CD8+ T cells from PBMCs. The chain joins TRBV5-1 to TRBJ2-7; 9 bases align to TRBD1. The CDR3 nucleotides are TGCGCCAGCAGCATCGGACCGGGACAGGGTCGGGGCTACGAGCAGTACTTC. As protein: CASSIGPGQGRGYEQYF.